This record concerns one TCR beta chain sequence. This table comes from immunoSEQ multiplex PCR, and its TCRdb copy is limited to in-frame clones, with some not included. The table records fewer than 300,000 clones, 91% of them present only once. The data originate from a study of blood T cell repertoires in COVID-19. Study-wide background: Material from acute and convalescent COVID-19 was sourced from the United States, Italy and Spain. T cells, B-cell-depleted T cells, or PBMCs supplied cDNA or gDNA.

The specimen sequenced was peripheral blood. The receptor was isolated from a young adult with COVID-19, enrolled during active disease.

CDR3 loop: CASSFGGGYNEQFF. In DNA form, the CDR3 reads TGTGCCAGCAGCTTCGGGGGAGGCTACAATGAGCAGTTCTTC. The chain couples TRBV5-6 to TRBJ2-1, with D possibly matching TRBD2 (6 bases). Trimming removed 2 bases from V and 3 bases from J, with 9 bases in between. Per germline, CDR1 SGHDT and CDR2 YYEEEE. The CDR3 has 14 residues.